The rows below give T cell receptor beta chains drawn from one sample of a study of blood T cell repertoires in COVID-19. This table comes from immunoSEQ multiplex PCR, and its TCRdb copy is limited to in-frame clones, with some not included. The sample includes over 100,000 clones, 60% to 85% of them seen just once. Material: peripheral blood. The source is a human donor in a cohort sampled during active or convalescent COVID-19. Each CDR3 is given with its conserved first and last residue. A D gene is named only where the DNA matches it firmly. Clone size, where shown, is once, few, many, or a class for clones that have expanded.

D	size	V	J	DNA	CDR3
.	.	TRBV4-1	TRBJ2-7	TGCGCCAGCAGCCAAGAGCGCGCGGTCGACGAGCAGTACTTC	CASSQERAVDEQYF
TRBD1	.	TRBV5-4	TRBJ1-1	TGTGCCAGCAGCAACAGGGGCAGAGGGACTGAAGCTTTCTTT	CASSNRGRGTEAFF
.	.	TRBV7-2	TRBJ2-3	TGTGCCAGCAGTCCTCACCCGGGGAACACAGATACGCAGTATTTT	CASSPHPGNTDTQYF
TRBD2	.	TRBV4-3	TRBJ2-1	TGCGCCAGCAGCCAAGAGTACCTAGCGGACTACAATGAGCAGTTCTTC	CASSQEYLADYNEQFF
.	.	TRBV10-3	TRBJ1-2	TGTGCCATCAGTCGGGGGGCTCCAGGAACTAACTATGGCTACACCTTC	CAISRGAPGTNYGYTF
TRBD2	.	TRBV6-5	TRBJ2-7	TGTGCCAGCAGTTCGACTAGCGGGAGAAACGAGCAGTACTTC	CASSSTSGRNEQYF
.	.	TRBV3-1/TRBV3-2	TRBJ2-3	TGTGCCAGCAGCCAAGCCGGGTCCCGCACAGATACGCAGTATTTT	CASSQAGSRTDTQYF
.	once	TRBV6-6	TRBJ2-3	TGTGCCAGCACCCACCCCCCAGGCACAGATACGCAGTATTTT	CASTHPPGTDTQYF
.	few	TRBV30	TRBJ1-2	TGTGCCTGGAGTGTACTGAGGGATACCGGCTACACCTTC	CAWSVLRDTGYTF
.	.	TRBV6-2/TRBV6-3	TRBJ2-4	TGTGCCAGCAGTTACCCCCTCGGGAGAGACGGCAAAAACATTCAGTACTTC	CASSYPLGRDGKNIQYF
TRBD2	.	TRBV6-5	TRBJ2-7	TGTGCCAGCAAAATTAGCGGGAGGGCCTCGGGGGAGCAGTACTTC	CASKISGRASGEQYF
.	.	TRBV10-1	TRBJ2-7	TGCGCCAGTACCAGGCGCCCCTACTTC	CASTRRPYF
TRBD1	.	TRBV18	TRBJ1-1	TGTGCCAGCTCACTGCCGGGACAGGGGCAGAACACTGAAGCTTTCTTT	CASSLPGQGQNTEAFF
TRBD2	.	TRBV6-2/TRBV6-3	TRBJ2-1	TGTGCCAGCAGCCATGAGCCACGACTAGCTGCCTACAATGAGCAGTTCTTC	CASSHEPRLAAYNEQFF
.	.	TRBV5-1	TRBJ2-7	TGCGCCAGCCATAGTCTTACGGAGCAGTACTTC	CASHSLTEQYF
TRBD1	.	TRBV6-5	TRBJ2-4	TGTGCCAGCCGAGACAGGGGATGGGGAAACATTCAGTACTTC	CASRDRGWGNIQYF
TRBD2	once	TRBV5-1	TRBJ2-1	TGCGCCAGCAGTCTAGCGGGGGTCTCCTACAATGAGCAGTTCTTC	CASSLAGVSYNEQFF
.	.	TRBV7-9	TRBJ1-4	TGTGCCAGCACTCAGGGTTGGAGCCTCGAAAAACTGTTTTTT	CASTQGWSLEKLFF
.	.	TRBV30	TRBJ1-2	TGTGCCTGGAGTATGGTCAGGCACCCCTATGGCTACACCTTC	CAWSMVRHPYGYTF
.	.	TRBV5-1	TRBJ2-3	TGCGCCAGCAGCTTGGAGACTCCCTTTGAAGATACGCAGTATTTT	CASSLETPFEDTQYF
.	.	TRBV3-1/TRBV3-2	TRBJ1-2	TGTGCCAGCAGCCAAGACCACAGGGACAACTATGGCTACACCTTC	CASSQDHRDNYGYTF
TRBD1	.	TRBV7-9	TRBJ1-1	TGTGCCAGCACCCTACTCGGGACAGACAACACTGAAGCTTTCTTT	CASTLLGTDNTEAFF
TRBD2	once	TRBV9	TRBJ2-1	TGTGCCAGCAGCGCAAACCTAGCGGGAGGACCTGAGCAGTTCTTC	CASSANLAGGPEQFF
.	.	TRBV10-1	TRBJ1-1	TGCGCCAGCAGTGGCTCAGGCCTGAACACTGAAGCTTTCTTT	CASSGSGLNTEAFF
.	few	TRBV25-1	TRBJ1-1	TGTGCCAGCAGAAAGGACTTGAACACTGAAGCTTTCTTT	CASRKDLNTEAFF